These 6 T cell receptor beta chains originate from one sample sequenced in a study of molecular identifiers for immune sequencing clone quantification. Each CDR3 protein is one row after TCRdb ran MiXCR on the PCR reads. The sample consists of about 500,000 distinct CDR3 sequences, roughly 25% of them appearing once. The sequenced material came from naive CD8+ T cells from blood, with Jurkat cell RNA spiked in. As to subset: FACS-sorted CD8+CD4-CCR7+CD45RA+ naive T cells. The source of these receptors is a human donor in good health. Some libraries in this study had Jurkat cell RNA spiked in.

This clonotype occurred a few times. The rearrangement joins TRBV7-2 to TRBJ2-7; D not certain. Germline lookup yields CDR1 SGHTA and CDR2 FQGNSA. Between the trimmed V and J ends, which lost 9 bases and 0 bases, there was a span of 6 bases. This CDR3 is 11 amino acids long. The CDR3 spells CARKHSYEQYF. In DNA form, the CDR3 reads TGTGCCAGGAAGCACTCCTACGAGCAGTACTTC.

At least ten counts were recorded for this clonotype. The rearrangement uses TRBV7-9 and TRBJ2-2; D remains unclear. Trimming shortened V by 1 base and J by 0 bases, and 6 bases separated the two germline ends. Looked up from germline, CDR1 is SEHNR and CDR2 is FQNEAQ (reference sequence). The CDR3 runs to 15 residues. The CDR3 nucleotides are TGTGCCAGCAGCTTAGGACCTGCGAACACCGGGGAGCTGTTTTTT. It encodes CASSLGPANTGELFF.

To note about this clonotype: This likely comes from a read error, as the CDR3 has no conserved phenylalanine or tryptophan at its end. V usage is TRBV29-1 and J usage is TRBJ2-5, with 15 nucleotides matching TRBD2. Germline assignment: CDR1 SQVTM and CDR2 ANQGSEA. CDR3 length equals 16 residues. J was trimmed by 4 bases and V by 3 bases; bases with no gene match: 6. CDR3 amino acids: CSVDAPGLAGGETQYL. For the CDR3, the DNA is TGCAGCGTTGACGCTCCGGGACTAGCGGGAGGAGAGACCCAGTACCTC.

As concerns this clonotype: A much larger clone lies a single base off, so this may be a read error. This chain connects TRBV9 to TRBJ2-5, with D perhaps TRBD2 (5 bases). The germline CDR1 and CDR2 sequences are SGDLS and YYNGEE. The germline V and J ends were trimmed by 4 bases and 9 bases, with 19 bases remaining between them. The CDR3 has 14 residues. The CDR3 sequence: CASSPAWVTGAQYF. The CDR3 DNA is TGTGCCAGCAGCCCAGCATGGGTGACCGGGGCCCAGTACTTC.

The sample holds a few counts of this clonotype. With a much larger clone just one base away, this may be a read error. The chain links TRBV29-1 to TRBJ2-5; 12 nucleotides match TRBD2. The germline CDR1 and CDR2 sequences are SQVTM and ANQGSEA. V lost 4 bases to trimming and J lost 0 bases; unmatched junction nucleotides: 3. The CDR3 sequence is 15 residues long. This CDR3 reads CSVVLAGGHQETQYF. The CDR3 DNA reads as TGCAGCGTTGTACTAGCGGGAGGCCACCAAGAGACCCAGTACTTC.

In this sample, this clonotype turned up a few times. V usage is TRBV6-2 or TRBV6-3 and J usage is TRBJ2-7, with D maybe TRBD1 (5 bases). Germline CDR1 and CDR2: MNHEY and SVGEGT. V dropped 5 bases and J dropped 4 bases, with 15 bases sitting between them. CDR3 length equals 14 residues. The CDR3 region is CASSQGNDRYEQYF. CDR3 nucleotide sequence: TGTGCCAGCAGTCAAGGAAACGACAGATACGAGCAGTACTTC.